These T cell receptor beta chains were read from a single sample in a study of shared clonotypes between healthy human individuals. The protocol was immunoSEQ multiplex PCR, while the TCRdb copy is restricted to in-frame clones and leaves out a portion. The data show over a million clones, approximately 97% seen once. Sample: naive CD4+ T cells sorted from blood. The receptors derive from a man aged 25 to 40 in good health. The CDR3 runs from the conserved cysteine through the conserved F or W.

v_gene: TRBV28; j_gene: TRBJ2-3; CDR3aa: CASSDSRDTQYF
v_gene: TRBV11-2; j_gene: TRBJ2-3; CDR3aa: CASSLGAFYTDTQYF
v_gene: TRBV18; j_gene: TRBJ2-3; CDR3aa: CASSLHPRGSTDTQYF
v_gene: TRBV10-1; j_gene: TRBJ2-1; CDR3aa: CASRPGTGPYNEQFF
v_gene: TRBV30; j_gene: TRBJ1-5; CDR3aa: CAWSHRGQQPQHF
v_gene: TRBV30; j_gene: TRBJ2-3; CDR3aa: CAWSSQLDTQYF
v_gene: TRBV5-7; j_gene: TRBJ2-7; CDR3aa: CASSLVGQPYEQYF
v_gene: TRBV19; j_gene: TRBJ2-3; CDR3aa: CASSMGLATSDTQYF
v_gene: TRBV11-3; j_gene: TRBJ2-5; CDR3aa: CASSPRGAAETQYF
v_gene: TRBV5-1; j_gene: TRBJ2-1; CDR3aa: CASSQIRTTYNEQFF
v_gene: TRBV21-1; j_gene: TRBJ2-1; CDR3aa: CASSKGIGGKGYEQFF
v_gene: TRBV10-2; j_gene: TRBJ1-5; CDR3aa: CAAGGVGGNQPQHF
v_gene: TRBV28; j_gene: TRBJ1-1; CDR3aa: CASSLGGGMNTEAFF
v_gene: TRBV4-1; j_gene: TRBJ2-3; CDR3aa: CASSQGETSGTDTQYF
v_gene: TRBV18; j_gene: TRBJ2-1; CDR3aa: CASSESGASYNEQFF
v_gene: TRBV7-3; j_gene: TRBJ2-5; CDR3aa: CASSPGTQETQYF
v_gene: TRBV5-4; j_gene: TRBJ2-7; CDR3aa: CASSSQGADEQYF
v_gene: TRBV5-1; j_gene: TRBJ2-3; CDR3aa: CASSLAPGRTDTQYF
v_gene: TRBV5-1; j_gene: TRBJ2-3; CDR3aa: CASSLTTTSTDTQYF
v_gene: TRBV12-5; j_gene: TRBJ1-1; CDR3aa: CASGWPGRIDTEAFF
v_gene: TRBV27; j_gene: TRBJ1-4; CDR3aa: CASTIQERLFF
v_gene: TRBV27; j_gene: TRBJ1-5; CDR3aa: CASSLFGSLSSNQPQHF
v_gene: TRBV9; j_gene: TRBJ2-2; CDR3aa: CASSYRQNTGELFF
v_gene: TRBV6-6; j_gene: TRBJ2-3; CDR3aa: CASSYSERETDTQYF
v_gene: TRBV30; j_gene: TRBJ2-7; CDR3aa: CAWTKREGLAGVYEQYF
v_gene: TRBV11-3; j_gene: TRBJ2-3; CDR3aa: CASSSGTRGTDTQYF
v_gene: TRBV2; j_gene: TRBJ1-3; CDR3aa: CASSGGIGNTIYF
v_gene: TRBV7-9; j_gene: TRBJ2-6; CDR3aa: CASSSGANVLTF
v_gene: TRBV7-9; j_gene: TRBJ2-4; CDR3aa: CASISVGGNIQYF
v_gene: TRBV6-6; j_gene: TRBJ2-7; CDR3aa: CASSGPSYEQYF
v_gene: TRBV18; j_gene: TRBJ1-1; CDR3aa: CASSPAGVLRETEAFF
v_gene: TRBV7-2; j_gene: TRBJ1-4; CDR3aa: CASSPGQGWYEKLFF
v_gene: TRBV2; j_gene: TRBJ2-2; CDR3aa: CASSWGGGPGELFF
v_gene: TRBV10-3; j_gene: TRBJ1-5; CDR3aa: CAISDGQGGVAQPQHF
v_gene: TRBV27; j_gene: TRBJ2-1; CDR3aa: CASSLSLFSSYNEQFF
v_gene: TRBV5-1; j_gene: TRBJ2-7; CDR3aa: CASSFRDRGPYEQYF
v_gene: TRBV30; j_gene: TRBJ1-1; CDR3aa: CAWSVWGRGDTEAFF
v_gene: TRBV7-6; j_gene: TRBJ2-3; CDR3aa: CASSLAGRADTQYF
v_gene: TRBV7-6; j_gene: TRBJ1-1; CDR3aa: CASSLNGNTEAFF